This T cell receptor (beta chain) came from a study of T cells expressing NK-cell markers. Looking at the study overall: Repertoires of TCR beta were obtained from T cells sorted as CD3+CD56+NKG2C+, CD3+CD56+NKG2C- and CD3+CD56-NKG2C+. Sequencing covered eight donors, seven HCMV-seropositive and one seronegative.

As concerns this clonotype: Antigen: not known.

Using the 5' RACE reads, TCRdb records one entry per CDR3 protein without DNA. This sample's clone table lists about 260,000 distinct CDR3 sequences. Study results and caveats: In a handful of donors, dominant CD3+CD56+NKG2C+ clones formed about 1.0-8% of CD8+ cells. These clonotypes additionally ranked first within the CD3+CD56-NKG2C+ fraction of a handful of donors.

The CDR3 has 13 amino acids. In germline, CDR1 is WNHNN, CDR2 SYGVQD (reference sequence). Material: blood T cells: a sorted CD56 or NKG2C T cell subset, CD4+ or CD8+ T cells, or bulk PBMC T cells (not recorded which). V and J are TRBV10-1 and TRBJ2-1; TCRdb proposes TRBD2, but this gene call is untestable without DNA. The sequence was obtained from a man aged 18 to 35 in good health. This chain's CDR3 is CASSDGGDNEQFF.